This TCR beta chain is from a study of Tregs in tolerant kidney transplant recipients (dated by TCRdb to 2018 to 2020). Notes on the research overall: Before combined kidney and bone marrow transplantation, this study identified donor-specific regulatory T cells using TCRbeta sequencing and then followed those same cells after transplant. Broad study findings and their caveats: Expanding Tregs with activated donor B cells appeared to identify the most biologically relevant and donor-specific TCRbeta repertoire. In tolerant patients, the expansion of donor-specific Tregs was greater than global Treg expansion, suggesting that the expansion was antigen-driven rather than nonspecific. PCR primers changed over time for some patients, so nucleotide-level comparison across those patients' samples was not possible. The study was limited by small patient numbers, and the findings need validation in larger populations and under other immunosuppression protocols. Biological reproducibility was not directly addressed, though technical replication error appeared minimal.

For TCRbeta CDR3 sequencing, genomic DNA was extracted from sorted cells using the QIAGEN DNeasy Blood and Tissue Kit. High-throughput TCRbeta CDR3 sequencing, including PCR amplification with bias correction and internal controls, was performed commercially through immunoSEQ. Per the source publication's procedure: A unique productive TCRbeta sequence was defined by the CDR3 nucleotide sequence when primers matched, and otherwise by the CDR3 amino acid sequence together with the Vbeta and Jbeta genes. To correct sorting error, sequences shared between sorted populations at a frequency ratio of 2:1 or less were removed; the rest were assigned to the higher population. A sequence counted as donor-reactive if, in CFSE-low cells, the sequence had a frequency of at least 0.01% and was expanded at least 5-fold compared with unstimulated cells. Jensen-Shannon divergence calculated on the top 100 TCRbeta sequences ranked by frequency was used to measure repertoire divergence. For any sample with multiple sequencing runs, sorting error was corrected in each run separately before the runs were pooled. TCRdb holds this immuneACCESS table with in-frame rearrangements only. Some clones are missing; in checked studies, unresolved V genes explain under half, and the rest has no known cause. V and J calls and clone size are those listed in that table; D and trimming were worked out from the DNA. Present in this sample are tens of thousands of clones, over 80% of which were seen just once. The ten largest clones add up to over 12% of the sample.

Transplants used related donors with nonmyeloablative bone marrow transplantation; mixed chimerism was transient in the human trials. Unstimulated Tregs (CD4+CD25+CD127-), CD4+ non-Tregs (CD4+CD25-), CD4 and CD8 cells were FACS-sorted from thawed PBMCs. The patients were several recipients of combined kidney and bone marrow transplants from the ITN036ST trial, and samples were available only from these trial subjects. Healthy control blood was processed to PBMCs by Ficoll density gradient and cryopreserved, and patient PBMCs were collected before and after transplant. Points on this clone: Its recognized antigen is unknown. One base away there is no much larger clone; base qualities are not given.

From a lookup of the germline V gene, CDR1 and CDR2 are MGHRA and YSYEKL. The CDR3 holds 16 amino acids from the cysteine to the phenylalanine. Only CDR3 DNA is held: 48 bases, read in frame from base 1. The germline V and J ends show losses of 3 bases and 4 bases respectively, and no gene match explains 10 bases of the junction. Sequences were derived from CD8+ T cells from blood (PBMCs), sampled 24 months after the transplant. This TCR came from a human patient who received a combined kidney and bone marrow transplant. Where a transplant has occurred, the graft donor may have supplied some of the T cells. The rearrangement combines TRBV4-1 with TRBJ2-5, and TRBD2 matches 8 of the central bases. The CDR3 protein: CASSQGSGGAIETQYF. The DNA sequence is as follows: TGCGCCAGCAGCCAGGGCTCCGGGGGGGCGATAGAGACCCAGTACTTC.